This T cell receptor (beta chain) is drawn from a study of cytomegalovirus exposure and HLA in healthy donors. Findings of the study overall: There were 150 or so TCR beta chains listed as cytomegalovirus-associated.

With respect to this clone: Antigen specificity is unknown.

The germline gives CDR1 LNHDA, CDR2 SQIVND (reference sequence). The CDR3 runs to 15 residues. The V and J ends lost 1 base and 5 bases, in that order; junction bases with no gene match: 5. PCR used 60 Vbeta primers and 13 Jbeta primers. Repertoires were generated with immunoSEQ multiplex PCR, while TCRdb's copy carries only in-frame clones and drops some. Counted here are fewer than 350,000 clones, around 90% occurring once; the ten biggest clones make up roughly 2.3%. This TCR came from a woman younger than 30 in good health and CMV-seronegative. The chain links TRBV19 to TRBJ1-5, with 7 bases lining up with TRBD1. Sequences were obtained from PBMCs. CDR3 residues: CASSIVGQADQPQHF. CDR3 DNA sequence: TGTGCCAGTAGTATAGTAGGACAGGCGGATCAGCCCCAGCATTTT.